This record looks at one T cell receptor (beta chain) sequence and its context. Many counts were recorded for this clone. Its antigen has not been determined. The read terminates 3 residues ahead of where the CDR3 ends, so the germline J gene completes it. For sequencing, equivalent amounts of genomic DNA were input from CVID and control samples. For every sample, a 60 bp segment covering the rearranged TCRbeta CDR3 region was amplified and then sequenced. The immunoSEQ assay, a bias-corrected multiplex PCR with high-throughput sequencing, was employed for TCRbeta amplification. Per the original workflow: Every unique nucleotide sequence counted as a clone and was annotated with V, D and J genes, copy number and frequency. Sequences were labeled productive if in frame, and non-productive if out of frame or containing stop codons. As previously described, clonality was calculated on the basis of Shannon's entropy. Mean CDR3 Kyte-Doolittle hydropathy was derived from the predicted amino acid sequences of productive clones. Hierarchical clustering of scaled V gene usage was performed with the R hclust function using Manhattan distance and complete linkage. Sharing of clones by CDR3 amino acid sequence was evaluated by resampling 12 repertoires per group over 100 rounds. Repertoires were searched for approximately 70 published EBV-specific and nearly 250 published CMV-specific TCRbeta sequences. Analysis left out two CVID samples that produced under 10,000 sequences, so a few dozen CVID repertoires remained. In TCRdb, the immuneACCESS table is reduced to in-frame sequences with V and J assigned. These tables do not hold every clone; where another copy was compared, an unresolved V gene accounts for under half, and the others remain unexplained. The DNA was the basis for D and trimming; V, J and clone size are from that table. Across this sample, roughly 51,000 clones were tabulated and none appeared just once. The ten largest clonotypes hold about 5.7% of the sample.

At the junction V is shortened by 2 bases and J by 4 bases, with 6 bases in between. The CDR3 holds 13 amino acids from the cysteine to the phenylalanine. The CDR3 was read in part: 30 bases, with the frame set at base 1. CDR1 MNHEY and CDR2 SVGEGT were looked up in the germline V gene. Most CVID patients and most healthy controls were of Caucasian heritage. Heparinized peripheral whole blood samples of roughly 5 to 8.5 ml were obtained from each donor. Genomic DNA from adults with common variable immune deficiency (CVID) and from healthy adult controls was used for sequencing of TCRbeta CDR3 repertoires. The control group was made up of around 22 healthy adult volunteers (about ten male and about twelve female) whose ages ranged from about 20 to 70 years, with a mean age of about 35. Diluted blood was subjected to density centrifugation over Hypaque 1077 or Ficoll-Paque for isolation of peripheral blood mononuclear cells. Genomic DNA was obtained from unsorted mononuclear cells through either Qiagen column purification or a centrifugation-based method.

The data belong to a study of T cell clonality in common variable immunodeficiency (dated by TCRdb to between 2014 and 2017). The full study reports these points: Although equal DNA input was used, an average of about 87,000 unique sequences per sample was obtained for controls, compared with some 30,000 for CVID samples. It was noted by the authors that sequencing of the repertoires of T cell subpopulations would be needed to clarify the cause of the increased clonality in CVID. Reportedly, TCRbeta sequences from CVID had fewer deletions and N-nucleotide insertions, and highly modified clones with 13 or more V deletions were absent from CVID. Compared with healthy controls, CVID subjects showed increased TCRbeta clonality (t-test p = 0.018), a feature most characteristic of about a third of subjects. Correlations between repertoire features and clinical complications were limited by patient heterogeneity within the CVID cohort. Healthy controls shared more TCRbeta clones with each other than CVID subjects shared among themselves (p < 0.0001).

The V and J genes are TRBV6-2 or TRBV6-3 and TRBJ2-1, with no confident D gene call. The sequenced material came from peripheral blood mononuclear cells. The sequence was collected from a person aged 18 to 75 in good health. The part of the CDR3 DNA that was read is TGTGCCAGCAGTTACGGGCAGTACAATGAG. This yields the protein CASSYGQYNE. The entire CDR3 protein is CASSYGQYNEQFF.